The T cell receptor beta chain under discussion was sequenced for a study of blood T cell repertoires in COVID-19. Here immunoSEQ multiplex PCR was the method, and the copy in TCRdb shows in-frame clones only, minus some. Here the sample spans tens of thousands of clones, 88% being singletons. The CDR3 consists of 14 residues. CDR1 is LNHNV, CDR2 YYDKDF, per germline (reference sequence). Trimming stripped 3 bases from V and 3 bases from J, with 9 bases between. Material: peripheral blood. The clonotype comes from a man aged 65 to 79 with acute or convalescent COVID-19. V usage is TRBV15 and J usage is TRBJ1-5; the D is unclear. This chain's CDR3 is CATSSRRDNQPQHF. The CDR3 DNA is TGTGCCACCAGCAGCAGACGGGACAATCAGCCCCAGCATTTT.